The 26 T cell receptor beta chains below all came from one sample that was sequenced in a study of Ad26.COV2.S vaccination and SARS-CoV-2 variants. Sequenced by immunoSEQ multiplex PCR; TCRdb stores in-frame clones only, minus some. The data show about 500,000 clones, 80% to 90% seen once. Treatment reported: roughly 20 received Ad26.COV2.S at low or high dose, single or two shots; about 5 received placebo; per-sample allocation not given. At day 63 after the first vaccine or placebo injection, samples were drawn. Material: peripheral blood, obtained in a trial of Ad26.COV2.S vaccine versus placebo. The receptors here all came from a person aged 18-60 years who received the Ad26.COV2.S COVID-19 vaccine or a placebo.

The chain combines TRBV27 with TRBJ2-1; tentative D call: TRBD1 (6 bases). Germline V gives CDR1 MNHEY, CDR2 SMNVEV (reference sequence). V lost 0 bases and J 5 bases, leaving 14 bases between the germline ends. CDR3 length: 16 amino acids. CDR3 sequence reads: CASSLSWTARNNEQFF. The CDR3 DNA sequence: TGTGCCAGCAGTTTATCGTGGACAGCCCGAAACAATGAGCAGTTCTTC.

This clone was seen a single time. The chain carries TRBV2 and TRBJ2-7; D gene ambiguous. This CDR3 has 14 amino acids. V was pared by 9 bases and J by 3 bases, with 18 bases between. Germline-derived CDR1 and CDR2 are SNHLY and FYNNEI. The CDR3 region is CASVHRTTNYEQYF. The DNA for the CDR3 is TGTGCCAGTGTCCACCGGACCACCAACTACGAGCAGTACTTC.

The V gene is TRBV2, the J gene TRBJ1-5, with D possibly TRBD1 on 5 matching bases. The CDR3 loop spans 15 amino acids. V gave up 4 bases and J gave up 10 bases, with 20 bases separating them. Germline assignment: CDR1 SNHLY and CDR2 FYNNEI. DNA of the CDR3: TGTGCCAGCAGTGTCAAGGGGCCGAGGCTCGTTCCCCAGCATTTT. This gives the protein CASSVKGPRLVPQHF.

J is TRBJ2-1 and V is TRBV2, with D possibly TRBD2 on 6 matching bases. V was trimmed by 5 bases and J by 4 bases, leaving 9 bases between them. The CDR3 length is 13 residues. Germline V lookup: CDR1 SNHLY, CDR2 FYNNEI. The CDR3 reads CASSSGFYNEQFF. In nucleotides, the CDR3 is TGTGCCAGCAGTAGCGGGTTTTACAATGAGCAGTTCTTC.

The J gene is TRBJ2-7, the V gene TRBV5-8; D is unresolved. The V gene lost 3 bases and the J gene lost 3 bases, with 4 bases spanning the gap. Germline values: CDR1 SGHTS, CDR2 YDEGEE. The CDR3 extends over 11 amino acids. The CDR3: CASSYFYEQYF. The CDR3 DNA reads as TGTGCCAGCAGCTACTTCTACGAGCAGTACTTC.

This rearrangement joins TRBV7-3 to TRBJ2-1, with D possibly TRBD2 on 6 matching bases. The CDR3 is made up of 14 amino acids. Germline V CDR1 and CDR2: SGHTA, FQGTGA. Trimming pared 5 bases from V and 10 bases from J, leaving 18 bases between. The DNA for the CDR3 is TGTGCCAGCAGCCAGGAGGGTGCGAGCCGCGAGCAGTTCTTC. It specifies CASSQEGASREQFF.

On this clone itself: This specimen includes other DNA sequences encoding the same CDR3. V and J are TRBV27 and TRBJ2-3, with a tentative D call TRBD2 (5 bases). V dropped 2 bases and J dropped 3 bases, with 6 bases sitting between them. Germline lookup yields CDR1 MNHEY and CDR2 SMNVEV (reference sequence). CDR3 length: 13 residues. CDR3 bases: TGTGCCAGCAGTTTACGGGGAACAGATACGCAGTATTTT. Translating gives CASSLRGTDTQYF.

This chain joins TRBV27 and TRBJ1-4; tentative D call: TRBD1 (6 bases). Per the germline V gene, CDR1 is MNHEY and CDR2 is SMNVEV (reference sequence). V was cut by 2 bases and J by 8 bases, with 15 bases left in between. This CDR3 has 15 residues. The CDR3: CASSLGPGQLEKLFF. In DNA form, the CDR3 reads TGTGCCAGCAGTTTAGGGCCCGGACAGCTAGAAAAACTGTTTTTT.

The gene calls are TRBV7-2 and TRBJ2-7, with TRBD1 matching 8 bases. Trimming removed 4 bases from V and 3 bases from J; junction bases left unmatched: 11. CDR1 and CDR2 from the germline V gene are SGHTA and FQGNSA. The CDR3 runs 16 residues. CDR3 bases: TGTGCCAGCAGCTGGACACAGGGGGAGATTGGCTACGAGCAGTACTTC. It yields the protein CASSWTQGEIGYEQYF.

The rearrangement joins TRBV6-5 to TRBJ1-4; 8 bases align to TRBD1. V shed 6 bases, J shed 8 bases, and the junction held 11 bases outside the gene matches. Germline V CDR1 and CDR2: MNHEY, SVGAGI. The CDR3 loop spans 15 amino acids. In DNA form, the CDR3 reads TGTGCCAGCAGCCCAGGACAGGGTAGGCAAGAAAAACTGTTTTTT. Amino acids: CASSPGQGRQEKLFF.

This clone turned up a few times. The chain combines TRBV28 with TRBJ1-5; D might be TRBD1 (6 bases). The CDR3 totals 14 residues. The V gene's germline CDR1 is MDHEN and CDR2 SYDVKM. V lost 2 bases, J lost 8 bases, and 13 bases lay in between. CDR3 sequence (DNA): TGTGCCAGCAGTTTAACGGGGGGCGGAAAGCCCCAGCATTTT. This encodes CASSLTGGGKPQHF.

This rearrangement joins TRBV5-1 to TRBJ2-1; 10 positions match TRBD2. The V segment lost 7 bases and the J segment 9 bases; nucleotides outside the gene matches: 10. This CDR3 region has 14 residues. Germline V gives CDR1 SGHRS, CDR2 YFSETQ. CDR3 sequence (DNA): TGCGCCAGCCAAGCTAGCGGGAGACCCTTTGAGCAGTTCTTC. Residues: CASQASGRPFEQFF. The complete variable domain, with remaining parts taken from reference TRBV5-1 and TRBJ2-1, reads KAGVTQTPRYLIKTRGQQVTLSCSPISGHRSVSWYQQTPGQGLQFLFEYFSETQRNKGNFPGRFSGRQFSNSRSEMNVSTLELGDSALYLCASQASGRPFEQFFGPGTRLTVL.

The CDR3 DNA follows: TGTGCCAGCACCCTCCGGGGGTTGAACTATGGCTACACCTTC. Translating it yields CASTLRGLNYGYTF. This chain links TRBV2 with TRBJ1-2; a possible D gene is TRBD1 (5 bases). The V gene's germline CDR1 is SNHLY and CDR2 FYNNEI. The CDR3 has 14 residues. Trimming removed 7 bases from V and 2 bases from J, with 14 bases in between.

This chain uses TRBV19 with TRBJ1-5; D call uncertain. CDR3 length: 13 amino acids. Germline V gives CDR1 LNHDA, CDR2 SQIVND (reference sequence). V was pared by 4 bases and J by 3 bases, with 7 bases between. The CDR3 reads CASSTGYNQPQHF. CDR3 sequence (DNA): TGTGCCAGTAGTACGGGGTACAATCAGCCCCAGCATTTT.

The chain couples TRBV7-6 to TRBJ1-1, with TRBD1 as a possible D gene (6 bases). The CDR3 loop spans 13 amino acids. The germline gives CDR1 SGHVS, CDR2 FNYEAQ. V was clipped by 5 bases and J by 1 base, with 8 bases between them. DNA for the CDR3: TGTGCCAGCAGCCCACAGGGGAACACTGAAGCTTTCTTT. Translating gives CASSPQGNTEAFF.

The chain uses TRBV5-8 and TRBJ2-2; the match to TRBD2 covers 8 bases. The trim removed 1 base at V and 4 bases at J, leaving 9 bases unmatched. Per the germline V gene, CDR1 is SGHTS and CDR2 is YDEGEE. The length of the CDR3 is 17 residues. CDR3 loop: CASSLRSGGLPTGELFF. CDR3 DNA sequence: TGTGCCAGCAGCTTGAGAAGCGGGGGCCTACCCACCGGGGAGCTGTTTTTT. The full variable domain, rest sourced from reference TRBV5-8 and TRBJ2-2, is EAGVTQSPTHLIKTRGQQATLRCSPISGHTSVYWYQQALGLGLQFLLWYDEGEERNRGNFPPRFSGRQFPNYSSELNVNALELEDSALYLCASSLRSGGLPTGELFFGEGSRLTVL.

The chain uses TRBV19 and TRBJ1-2, with 9 positions matching TRBD1. J gave up 4 bases and V 5 bases, and 5 bases lay outside the gene matches. Germline V lookup: CDR1 LNHDA, CDR2 SQIVND (reference sequence). The CDR3 loop spans 14 amino acids. The CDR3, as DNA: TGTGCCAGTAGTCCGGGACAGGGACCCTATGGCTACACCTTC. Its protein product is CASSPGQGPYGYTF.

This chain joins TRBV7-2 and TRBJ2-1; TRBD2 agrees at 11 bases. V gave up 3 bases and J gave up 12 bases; unmatched junction bases: 10. The CDR3 sequence is 15 residues long. CDR1 and CDR2 from the germline V gene are SGHTA and FQGNSA. The CDR3 region is CASSFSKLAGATQFF. In nucleotides, the CDR3 is TGTGCCAGCAGCTTTAGTAAACTAGCGGGGGCCACGCAGTTCTTC. The variable domain in full, completed from reference TRBV7-2 and TRBJ2-1, reads GAGVSQSPSNKVTEKGKDVELRCDPISGHTALYWYRQSLGQGLEFLIYFQGNSAPDKSGLPSDRFSAERTGGSVSTLTIQRTQQEDSAVYLCASSFSKLAGATQFFGPGTRLTVL.

The chain carries TRBV5-6 and TRBJ1-3; no definite D call. Germline CDR1 is SGHDT and CDR2 is YYEEEE. This CDR3 has 14 residues. V was pared by 2 bases and J by 1 base, with 7 bases between. The CDR3: CASSLRPSGNTIYF. Written as DNA, the CDR3 is TGTGCCAGCAGCTTACGACCTTCTGGAAACACCATATATTTT.

The chain has TRBV25-1 and TRBJ2-1; D could derive from TRBD1 or TRBD2 (5 bases each). Germline values: CDR1 MGHDK, CDR2 SYGVNS. The V end lost 9 bases, the J end lost 9 bases, and 12 bases lay between the germline ends. The CDR3 is 11 amino acids. CDR3 residues: CASRRESEQFF. CDR3 coding DNA: TGTGCCAGTCGCAGGGAGAGTGAGCAGTTCTTC.

This clone was detected only a few times. The V call is TRBV4-3, the J call TRBJ2-3; 9 nucleotides align to TRBD2. The CDR3 loop spans 19 amino acids. V shed 0 bases, J shed 4 bases, and the junction held 14 bases outside the gene matches. CDR1 and CDR2 (germline): LGHNA, YSLEER. The CDR3 DNA sequence: TGCGCCAGCAGCCAAGAATTGTTGCGGGGGGGAGGAGGTGCAGATACGCAGTATTTT. This gives the protein CASSQELLRGGGGADTQYF.

This clone appeared a few times. The V call is TRBV5-1, the J call TRBJ1-2, with TRBD1 matching 8 bases. The CDR3 is 14 residues long. With 0 bases clipped from V and 4 bases from J, the junction kept 2 bases outside the gene matches. In germline, CDR1 is SGHRS, CDR2 YFSETQ. The CDR3 here is CASSLATGGYGYTF. CDR3 sequence (DNA): TGCGCCAGCAGCTTGGCTACAGGGGGCTATGGCTACACCTTC.

The chain carries TRBV4-1 and TRBJ2-3; TRBD2 is a possible D gene (5 bases). Germline CDR1 is MGHRA and CDR2 is YSYEKL. The CDR3 is 18 amino acids. Trimming removed 2 bases at V and 2 bases at J, with 20 bases between. The chain's CDR3 is CASSQSGLTNPNTDTQYF. CDR3 in DNA: TGCGCCAGCAGCCAATCTGGACTTACTAATCCTAACACAGATACGCAGTATTTT.

The V call is TRBV18, the J call TRBJ1-2, with no clear D. Trimming stripped 3 bases from V and 4 bases from J, with 15 bases between. The CDR3 sequence is 15 residues long. The germline gives CDR1 KGHSH, CDR2 LQKENI. The CDR3 loop is CASSPGPLGAYGYTF. The CDR3 nucleotides are TGTGCCAGCTCACCTGGCCCCCTGGGTGCCTATGGCTACACCTTC.

The J gene is TRBJ2-3, the V gene TRBV15, with 11 positions matching TRBD2. CDR1 LNHNV and CDR2 YYDKDF come from the germline V gene (reference sequence). The CDR3 totals 17 residues. V lost 5 bases to trimming and J lost 3 bases; unmatched junction nucleotides: 10. As DNA, the CDR3 is TGTGCCACCAGCGGCTCATCGACTAGCGGGGATACAGATACGCAGTATTTT. It translates to CATSGSSTSGDTDTQYF. Looking up the rest from reference TRBV15 and TRBJ2-3 gives the full variable domain: DAMVIQNPRYQVTQFGKPVTLSCSQTLNHNVMYWYQQKSSQAPKLLFHYYDKDFNNEADTPDNFQSRRPNTSFCFLDIRSPGLGDTAMYLCATSGSSTSGDTDTQYFGPGTRLTVL.

CDR3 protein: CASKLGTNTGELFF. CDR3 sequence (DNA): TGTGCCAGCAAGCTGGGAACGAACACCGGGGAGCTGTTTTTT. This rearrangement joins TRBV6-5 to TRBJ2-2; D is undetermined. Trimming removed 7 bases from V and 0 bases from J, with 9 bases in between. Per the germline V gene, CDR1 is MNHEY and CDR2 is SVGAGI. CDR3 size: 14 residues.